These T cell receptor beta chains were read from a single sample in a study of radiotherapy plus CTLA-4 blockade in lung cancer. The table came from immunoSEQ multiplex PCR; TCRdb's copy has only in-frame clones and leaves some out. The sample has around 82,000 clones; around nine tenths are singletons. Source: peripheral blood, taken from a patient treated with radiotherapy plus ipilimumab. Receptors were obtained from a human donor with non-small cell lung cancer that progressed on radiotherapy plus ipilimumab. The conserved cysteine and the conserved F or W are not part of the CDR3 here. Fields, in order: V gene, J gene, CDR3 protein.

V gene: TRBV9; J gene: TRBJ2-7; CDR3 protein: ASSRLAGVHEQY
V gene: TRBV30; J gene: TRBJ1-1; CDR3 protein: AWKWIPGRGAEAF
V gene: TRBV9; J gene: TRBJ1-4; CDR3 protein: ASSVAGAVGEKLF
V gene: TRBV4-3; J gene: TRBJ1-3; CDR3 protein: ASSRDSSGNTIY
V gene: TRBV5-1; J gene: TRBJ2-5; CDR3 protein: ASSLTTPLETQY
V gene: TRBV7-3; J gene: TRBJ2-3; CDR3 protein: ASSLTLAGKDTQY
V gene: TRBV20-1; J gene: TRBJ1-2; CDR3 protein: SVGGEGYT
V gene: TRBV28; J gene: TRBJ1-6; CDR3 protein: ASSRTHNSPLH
V gene: TRBV10-3; J gene: TRBJ1-2; CDR3 protein: AISENPVGYGYT
V gene: TRBV21-1; J gene: TRBJ1-5; CDR3 protein: ASSNGKSQPQH
V gene: TRBV5-6; J gene: TRBJ2-5; CDR3 protein: ASRVRAQETQY
V gene: TRBV27; J gene: TRBJ1-5; CDR3 protein: ASRLTGGNQPQH
V gene: TRBV5-6; J gene: TRBJ1-2; CDR3 protein: ASSTIQGQDGYT
V gene: TRBV4-1; J gene: TRBJ2-7; CDR3 protein: ASSEVSGQWAYEQY
V gene: TRBV5-6; J gene: TRBJ2-5; CDR3 protein: ASSLVRGGDQETQY
V gene: TRBV7-2; J gene: TRBJ1-2; CDR3 protein: ASSLSGYGYT
V gene: TRBV7-3; J gene: TRBJ2-5; CDR3 protein: ASSLWGPSGSQQETQY
V gene: TRBV5-1; J gene: TRBJ2-2; CDR3 protein: ASSLPGELF
V gene: TRBV7-6; J gene: TRBJ2-7; CDR3 protein: ASSPGAGGYSYEQY
V gene: TRBV7-9; J gene: TRBJ1-3; CDR3 protein: ASSLWGSGNTIY
V gene: TRBV15; J gene: TRBJ2-1; CDR3 protein: ATRHGLAGGNEQF
V gene: TRBV6-1; J gene: TRBJ2-5; CDR3 protein: ATAGSGETQY
V gene: TRBV21-1; J gene: TRBJ1-5; CDR3 protein: ASSKKGGRQGDQPQH
V gene: TRBV4-3; J gene: TRBJ2-6; CDR3 protein: ASSQDRSSGANVLT
V gene: TRBV10-3; J gene: TRBJ2-3; CDR3 protein: AISESTETDTQY
V gene: TRBV2; J gene: TRBJ2-7; CDR3 protein: ASSEGGVRYYEQY
V gene: TRBV2; J gene: TRBJ2-7; CDR3 protein: ASRSGLTELGPYEQY
V gene: TRBV7-2; J gene: TRBJ2-3; CDR3 protein: ASSLKRGGISSSTDTQY
V gene: TRBV9; J gene: TRBJ2-2; CDR3 protein: ASSGRDTGELF
V gene: TRBV19; J gene: TRBJ1-5; CDR3 protein: ASRWRGGFNQPQH
V gene: TRBV6-5; J gene: TRBJ2-2; CDR3 protein: ASRPGQVNTGELF
V gene: TRBV7-2; J gene: TRBJ2-7; CDR3 protein: ASRNAAGRGTYEQY
V gene: TRBV6-5; J gene: TRBJ1-3; CDR3 protein: ASSYSAGAGNTIY
V gene: TRBV10-3; J gene: TRBJ2-7; CDR3 protein: AIRGTGPSSYEQY
V gene: TRBV11-3; J gene: TRBJ2-7; CDR3 protein: ASSIFYEQY
V gene: TRBV2; J gene: TRBJ2-7; CDR3 protein: ASSFGQGASYEQY
V gene: TRBV5-4; J gene: TRBJ1-5; CDR3 protein: ASSLSPAGDQPQH
V gene: TRBV6-6; J gene: TRBJ1-1; CDR3 protein: ASSYPTGMNTEAF
V gene: TRBV7-9; J gene: TRBJ1-6; CDR3 protein: ASSPGQGGSPLH
V gene: TRBV7-2; J gene: TRBJ1-1; CDR3 protein: ASSPRQGRGTEAF
V gene: TRBV6-1; J gene: TRBJ2-7; CDR3 protein: ASSELATLAEQY
V gene: TRBV5-4; J gene: TRBJ2-7; CDR3 protein: ASRPDLGEQY
V gene: TRBV11-2; J gene: TRBJ1-3; CDR3 protein: ASSEDRVGNTIY
V gene: TRBV7-9; J gene: TRBJ1-2; CDR3 protein: ASSLDVYRNNYGYT
V gene: TRBV30; J gene: TRBJ1-2; CDR3 protein: AWSGIDRAPAN
V gene: TRBV27; J gene: TRBJ1-2; CDR3 protein: ASRRQGFGYGYT
V gene: TRBV18; J gene: TRBJ1-1; CDR3 protein: ASSPSQAPNTEAF
V gene: TRBV9; J gene: TRBJ1-3; CDR3 protein: ASSVEALRSGNTIY
V gene: TRBV19; J gene: TRBJ1-1; CDR3 protein: ASTTMTGGNTEAF
V gene: TRBV29-1; J gene: TRBJ2-7; CDR3 protein: SVATGDSYEQY
V gene: TRBV9; J gene: TRBJ1-6; CDR3 protein: ASSPRFVDSPLH
V gene: TRBV27; J gene: TRBJ1-1; CDR3 protein: ASSLGGAGTEAF
V gene: TRBV4-2; J gene: TRBJ2-2; CDR3 protein: ASSQDPGSGELF